These 8 T cell receptor beta chains share one sample of origin, sequenced in a study of patients and donors after allogeneic stem cell transplantation. TCRdb analysed the RT-PCR reads with MiXCR anew, one entry per CDR3 protein. Of approximately 29,000 distinct CDR3 sequences in the sample, less than 45% were seen once. Sequencing used blood, either unsorted or a sorted T cell fraction (not recorded which). These receptors were collected from a human donor who was either an allogeneic HSCT recipient or a stem cell or donor lymphocyte infusion donor (not recorded which). It is not recorded whose cells these are; they may come from a transplant donor.

The chain has TRBV20-1 and TRBJ2-3; D may be TRBD2 (6 bases). Per the germline V gene, CDR1 is DFQATT and CDR2 is SNEGSKA (reference sequence). The CDR3 has 11 amino acids. The V and J ends lost 6 bases and 3 bases respectively, with 7 bases between them. The CDR3 is CSAGLTDTQYF. The DNA for the CDR3 is TGCAGTGCGGGACTGACAGATACGCAGTATTTT.

The chain couples TRBV9 to TRBJ2-1; possible D gene TRBD2, 6 bases. Per germline, CDR1 SGDLS and CDR2 YYNGEE. V was cut by 0 bases and J by 5 bases, with 15 bases left in between. The CDR3 runs to 16 residues. As DNA, the CDR3 is TGTGCCAGCAGCGTAGGATTGCGGACTACCCACAATGAGCAGTTCTTC. Translation gives CASSVGLRTTHNEQFF.

The chain is built from TRBV20-1 and TRBJ1-1, with D hard to call. CDR3 length equals 12 residues. Germline-derived CDR1 and CDR2 are DFQATT and SNEGSKA (reference sequence). Trimming took off 2 bases at V and 4 bases at J, with 8 bases between the two ends. The CDR3: CSARLPSTEAFF. For the CDR3, the DNA is TGCAGTGCTAGACTACCATCCACTGAAGCTTTCTTT.

The rearrangement links TRBV12-3 or TRBV12-4 to TRBJ2-1; TRBD2 matches 8 bases. The CDR3 is 14 residues long. V shed 6 bases, J shed 5 bases, and the junction held 6 bases outside the gene matches. The CDR3 DNA follows: TGTGCCAGCAGCTGGGGACTAGGAAACAATGAGCAGTTCTTC. This sequence encodes CASSWGLGNNEQFF.

The chain recombines TRBV5-1 with TRBJ2-5; perhaps TRBD2 as D (6 bases). CDR1 SGHRS and CDR2 YFSETQ come from the germline V gene. Trimming took off 0 bases at V and 6 bases at J, with 15 bases between the two ends. The CDR3 consists of 15 residues. CDR3 bases: TGCGCCAGCAGCTTGGCGGCGGGAAGTGGGCAGACCCAGTACTTC. Translating it yields CASSLAAGSGQTQYF.

The chain links TRBV29-1 to TRBJ1-2; D call uncertain. The CDR3 extends over 13 amino acids. Germline V gene sequence: CDR1 SQVTM, CDR2 ANQGSEA. With 5 bases removed from V and 4 bases from J, the gap between germline ends came to 14 bases. The CDR3 DNA follows: TGCAGCGTTTCCCCCGGTGGCCTCTATGGCTACACCTTC. It yields the protein CSVSPGGLYGYTF.

This clonotype has a handful of counts. This chain uses TRBV7-2 with TRBJ2-3; no clear D. CDR1 is SGHTA and CDR2 is FQGNSA in the germline V gene. This CDR3 has 12 amino acids. V was pared by 5 bases and J by 2 bases, with 5 bases between. As DNA, the CDR3 is TGTGCCAGCAGCATCATCACAGATACGCAGTATTTT. Its translation is CASSIITDTQYF.

The chain carries TRBV12-3 or TRBV12-4 and TRBJ2-7; D is possibly TRBD1 (6 bases). This CDR3 region has 11 residues. Trimming pared 7 bases from V and 7 bases from J, leaving 11 bases between. The CDR3 here is CASTGRGEQYF. The CDR3, as DNA: TGTGCCAGCACCGGAAGGGGGGAGCAGTACTTC.